This entry lists 3 T cell receptor beta chains sequenced from one sample in a study of control samples from healthy donors and cancer patients. The method was immunoSEQ multiplex PCR; TCRdb's version includes in-frame clones alone and lacks a portion of them. The sample lists some 130,000 clones; over 85% were seen once. The sequencing input was blood. The receptors originated from a man between 18 and 35 years old in good health.

This chain joins TRBV6-5 and TRBJ1-2; D might be TRBD1 (5 bases). The CDR3 totals 14 residues. Trimming pared 0 bases from V and 2 bases from J, leaving 7 bases between. Germline values: CDR1 MNHEY, CDR2 SVGAGI. Written as DNA, the CDR3 is TGTGCCAGCAGTTACTCAGCAGGGAACTATGGCTACACCTTC. Translation gives CASSYSAGNYGYTF.

The chain links TRBV5-1 to TRBJ1-1; 11 positions agree with TRBD1. CDR3 length: 16 amino acids. The germline V gene has CDR1 SGHRS and CDR2 YFSETQ. J lost 8 bases, V lost 4 bases, and 13 bases had no gene match. CDR3 DNA sequence: TGCGCCAGCAGCGAACCGGGACAGGGGGGTTCGAGGGAAGCTTTCTTT. Encoded protein: CASSEPGQGGSREAFF.

The J gene is TRBJ2-2, the V gene TRBV10-3, with 8 positions matching TRBD2. Germline values: CDR1 ENHRY, CDR2 SYGVKD. The ends lost 10 bases at V and 4 bases at J; junction bases unmatched: 11. The CDR3 has 15 amino acids. CDR3 DNA: TGTGCCACAAAAGGGAGCGGGGGCCGCACCGGGGAGCTGTTTTTT. Residues: CATKGSGGRTGELFF.